The clone carrying this T cell receptor (beta chain) turned up a few times. Its antigen is still unknown. The PCR ran on 60 Vbeta and 13 Jbeta primers. Using immunoSEQ multiplex PCR, the repertoire was profiled, and TCRdb retains in-frame clones only, with some absent. The table shows 150,000 to 200,000 clones, with about 79% occurring only once. The data were obtained in a study of cytomegalovirus exposure and HLA in healthy donors. Study-level points and caveats: Reports described diagnosis of cytomegalovirus status by the classifier as highly specific and sensitive. A further, later analysis showed that HLA-associated TCR beta chains (compared with equally common others) were more clonally expanded.

Sequenced: PBMCs. The source of this sequence is a woman between 50 and 59 years old in good health and CMV-seronegative.

The CDR3 DNA reads TGCGCCAGCAGCCCAGGACACAGAGGAGCTTTCTTT. It translates to CASSPGHRGAFF. The rearrangement links TRBV5-1 to TRBJ1-1, with TRBD1 as a possible D gene (5 bases). Germline V gives CDR1 SGHRS, CDR2 YFSETQ. The CDR3 spans 12 residues. With 4 bases removed from V and 10 bases from J, the gap between germline ends came to 14 bases.